Shown below are 8 T cell receptor beta chains from a single sample sequenced in a study of shared clonotypes between healthy human individuals. Here immunoSEQ multiplex PCR was the method, and the copy in TCRdb shows in-frame clones only, minus some. The sample contains hundreds of thousands of clones, approximately 80% of which appear only once. Sequences were obtained from PBMCs. The receptors were sampled from a woman between 40 and 50 years old in good health. Some clones in this sample may be carry-over from other donors' samples.

The chain carries TRBV7-8 and TRBJ1-3; the D is unclear. Per the germline V gene, CDR1 is SGHVS and CDR2 is FQNEAQ. The CDR3 spans 19 residues. Trimming shortened V by 0 bases and J by 0 bases, and 18 bases separated the two germline ends. CDR3 sequence (DNA): TGTGCCAGCAGCTTAGCGCAAGGAGTACAGAGAACCTCTGGAAACACCATATATTTT. This encodes CASSLAQGVQRTSGNTIYF.

This chain joins TRBV5-1 and TRBJ2-7, with 8 positions matching TRBD1. With V trimmed by 4 bases and J by 0 bases, 6 bases remained unmatched. CDR3 size: 15 residues. Germline CDR1 and CDR2: SGHRS and YFSETQ. The CDR3 DNA sequence: TGCGCCAGCAGCAATGGGGACAGGAGCTCCTACGAGCAGTACTTC. Translation: CASSNGDRSSYEQYF.

This clone was detected once. The V call is TRBV15, the J call TRBJ2-7; 9 bases map to TRBD2. Unmatched junction bases numbered 7, after V lost 5 bases and J lost 2 bases. CDR1 is LNHNV and CDR2 is YYDKDF in the germline V gene (reference sequence). The CDR3 runs to 15 residues. CDR3 coding DNA: TGTGCCACCAGCCCGTACCCTAGCGGGACCTACGAGCAGTACTTC. Protein sequence: CATSPYPSGTYEQYF.

Only a few counts were recorded for this clone. Here the CDR3 DNA reads TGTGCCAGCAGAGAATCCGGGACAGGGGCCTCGAGACGCGGCTACACCTTC. This gives the protein CASRESGTGASRRGYTF. V usage is TRBV28 and J usage is TRBJ1-2, with 10 bases lining up with TRBD1. This CDR3 has 17 amino acids. CDR1 and CDR2 (germline): MDHEN, SYDVKM. Unmatched junction bases numbered 18, after V lost 6 bases and J lost 8 bases.

The chain couples TRBV19 to TRBJ2-7; D is ambiguous. CDR3 length equals 11 residues. In germline, CDR1 is LNHDA, CDR2 SQIVND (reference sequence). The ends were cut back, 4 bases at V and 5 bases at J, with 6 bases in the middle. This chain's CDR3 is CASSTGHEQYF. CDR3 in DNA: TGTGCCAGTAGTACCGGGCACGAGCAGTACTTC.

The J gene is TRBJ2-7, the V gene TRBV19; 9 positions match TRBD2. The germline V gene encodes CDR1 LNHDA and CDR2 SQIVND (reference sequence). Germline trimming cut 7 bases from V and 0 bases from J; bases unmatched to any gene: 7. This CDR3 is 15 amino acids long. The CDR3 loop is CASKPLAGSSYEQYF. CDR3 in DNA: TGTGCCAGTAAACCTCTAGCGGGGAGCTCCTACGAGCAGTACTTC.

The rearrangement links TRBV23-1 to TRBJ1-4; D call uncertain. TRBV23-1 counts as an open reading frame of uncertain function. The CDR3 spans 15 residues. Trimming shortened V by 0 bases and J by 1 base, and 6 bases separated the two germline ends. For the CDR3, the DNA is TGCGCCAGCAGTCAATCACAGAGAACTAATGAAAAACTGTTTTTT. It encodes CASSQSQRTNEKLFF.

The chain is built from TRBV7-3 and TRBJ1-3; no clear D. Per germline, CDR1 SGHTA and CDR2 FQGTGA. The CDR3 totals 14 residues. The V and J ends lost 2 bases and 0 bases respectively, with 5 bases between them. CDR3 sequence (DNA): TGTGCCAGCAGCTTATCCGTCTCTGGAAACACCATATATTTT. Residues: CASSLSVSGNTIYF.